This T cell receptor (beta chain) derives from a study of T cell responses to AZD1222 COVID-19 vaccine. Clones were sequenced by immunoSEQ multiplex PCR, and TCRdb holds only the in-frame ones, with some missing. Seen here are about 160,000 clones, just over 90% observed once, and the top ten hold 0.9% to 1.2%. Germline values: CDR1 SNHLY, CDR2 FYNNEI. The CDR3 has 14 amino acids. Trimming took 6 bases from V and 4 from J, leaving 13 bases between them. Regarding the study as a whole: Spike regions recognized by vaccine-associated CD4 TCRs spanned the protein, led by 160-218 and 743-854.

Remarks on this clone: Its cognate antigen is unknown.

The chain employs TRBV2 and TRBJ1-5; possible D gene TRBD1, 6 bases. The starting material was peripheral blood, obtained 28 days after the second AZD1222 dose. The receptor's source is an adult who received the AZD1222 COVID-19 vaccine. The CDR3 bases are TGTGCCAGCAGAACAGGACAGTTAAATCAGCCCCAGCATTTT. Translated, it gives CASRTGQLNQPQHF. The complete variable domain, with remaining parts taken from reference TRBV2 and TRBJ1-5, reads EPEVTQTPSHQVTQMGQEVILRCVPISNHLYFYWYRQILGQKVEFLVSFYNNEISEKSEIFDDQFSVERPDGSNFTLKIRSTKLEDSAMYFCASRTGQLNQPQHFGDGTRLSIL.